This T cell receptor beta chain was documented in a study of OX40 agonist ivuxolimab in advanced cancers. Whole-study context: 30% to 40% of patients had received prior checkpoint inhibitor therapy.

Study-level findings and limits: At 0.1 to 3.0 mg/kg and by week 6, clonal expansion occurred in CD4+ and CD8+ blood T cells.

Comments on this clone: Its antigen is undetermined.

TCRdb's table, derived via immunoSEQ multiplex PCR, lists solely in-frame clones and lacks some. The table lists roughly 42,000 clones, about 90% of them singletons, with around 14% in the top ten. Trimming shortened V by 7 bases and J by 6 bases, and 7 bases separated the two germline ends. The CDR3 loop spans 11 amino acids. Germline loops: CDR1 LNHDA, CDR2 SQIVND (reference sequence). The clonotype comes from an adult with an advanced solid tumor such as melanoma, head and neck, liver or kidney cancer. J is TRBJ2-1 and V is TRBV19; D is undetermined. The sample consisted of CD4+ or CD8+ T cells sorted from blood, taken in a trial of the OX40 agonist ivuxolimab. CDR3 amino acids: CASTRSNEQFF. The CDR3 DNA reads TGTGCCAGTACAAGGAGCAATGAGCAGTTCTTC.